This T cell receptor beta chain is from a study of OX40 agonist ivuxolimab in advanced cancers. For the wider study: Ivuxolimab, which targeted the costimulatory receptor OX40 (CD134), was an agonistic, fully human IgG2 monoclonal antibody. Intravenous ivuxolimab was administered to patients every 2 weeks at six dose levels: 0.01, 0.1, 0.3, 1.5, 3 and 10 mg/kg. Of the roughly 51 dose-escalation patients, hepatocellular carcinoma was present in approximately 20, melanoma in roughly 15, renal cell carcinoma in 9 and head and neck cancer in 9. The dose-escalation cohort was roughly 80% male with a mean age of approximately 60 years, ranging from 23 to 79. Prior anti-PD-1, anti-PD-L1 or anti-CTLA-4 therapy was permitted, and checkpoint inhibitors had been received by about 37% of dose-escalation patients. Partial responses occurred in three dose-escalation patients: two with cutaneous melanoma and one with hepatocellular carcinoma. Peripheral TCRbeta sequencing was intended to test whether TCR sequence diversity was altered and clonal T-cell expansion was caused by ivuxolimab. The paper describes the monotherapy dose-escalation part (N = 52 patients) of the phase I trial of ivuxolimab.

For sequencing of the TCRbeta CDR3 region, genomic DNA was extracted from the sorted cells. The immunoSEQ Assay was used to sequence the TCRbeta CDR3 regions. The table was pulled from immuneACCESS by TCRdb, which kept in-frame rearrangements only. Such tables lose some clones; where checked, under half of the loss comes from unresolved V genes, and the rest has no known cause. The sample profile shows 20,000 or so clones; roughly 78% of them were found once. Together, the top ten hold around 34% of the sample. In this sample, this clone turned up a few times. It lacks a known antigen. Within one base of it there is no much larger clone, and no base qualities were kept. Spanning cysteine to phenylalanine, the CDR3 consists of 14 amino acids. Only CDR3 DNA remains: 42 bases, in frame from the first base. Cut back by 2 bases and 5 bases, the V and J ends lie 12 bases apart. CDR1 and CDR2 are drawn from the germline V gene: MNHEY, SVGAGI.

Patients with a history of autoimmune disease or receiving systemic immunosuppression were excluded from the trial. Peripheral blood for TCR sequencing was collected from all dose cohorts at baseline, on cycle 4 day 1, and on cycle 7 day 1. The samples were drawn from a first-in-human, open-label, multicenter phase I dose-escalation trial of ivuxolimab. Adults with locally advanced or metastatic head and neck squamous cell, hepatocellular, melanoma or renal cell carcinoma were enrolled in the trial. Before TCR sequencing, CD4+ and CD8+ T cells were separately sorted from peripheral blood. The paper as a whole reports these results and caveats: Low levels of normalized T-cell clonal expansion were also shown by some nonresponding patients. On average, CD8+ T cells showed more expanded clones than CD4+ T cells after ivuxolimab. Partial responders in the 0.1-3.0 mg/kg groups had among the lowest normalized peripheral clonal expansion, especially among CD8+ T cells. At doses of 0.1 to 3.0 mg/kg, clonal expansion of both CD4+ and CD8+ T cells in blood was seen between baseline and week 6. The antigen specificity of the clonally expanded peripheral T cells was not determined.

This sequence uses TRBV6-5 and TRBJ1-2, and TRBD1 may be the D gene, going by 5 matching bases. This clonotype was obtained from an adult with an advanced solid tumor such as melanoma, head and neck, liver or kidney cancer. Source: CD4+ or CD8+ T cells sorted from blood, taken in a trial of the OX40 agonist ivuxolimab. The CDR3 region: CASSYGQGLYGYTF. The bases read TGTGCCAGCAGTTACGGGCAGGGATTATATGGCTACACCTTC.